A single T cell receptor (beta chain) is shown here with its context. The data originate from a study of blood T cell repertoires in COVID-19. Profiled with immunoSEQ multiplex PCR; TCRdb holds only in-frame clones, not every one. Among 20,000 to 30,000 clones listed, roughly four fifths were seen once. The CDR3 is made up of 13 amino acids. Germline-derived CDR1 and CDR2 are SGHTA and FQGNSA. Trimming cost V 4 bases and J 4 bases, with 9 bases left between them. The J gene is TRBJ2-3, the V gene TRBV7-2; weak D call: TRBD2 (6 bases). Sample: peripheral blood. The sequence derives from a woman in her 70s with COVID-19, enrolled during active disease. CDR3 protein: CASSYRESDTQYF. The CDR3 DNA reads TGTGCCAGCAGCTACCGGGAGTCAGATACGCAGTATTTT.